The next 19 T cell receptor beta chains were all read from a single sample in a study of CD8+CD57+ T cells in acquired aplastic anemia. The template for TCR beta VDJ and CDR3 sequence profiling was genomic DNA. TCRdb processed the reads anew with MiXCR; each CDR3 protein has one entry. The sample includes roughly 300,000 distinct CDR3 sequences, 45% to 65% of them seen just once. What was sequenced was sorted CD4+, CD8+, or CD8+CD57+ T cells (not recorded which) from PBMCs. The origin of the receptors is a human donor with severe aplastic anemia or a healthy control (not recorded which).

Many counts were recorded for this clonotype. The V call is TRBV7-2, the J call TRBJ2-7, with D possibly being TRBD2 (5 bases). The length of the CDR3 is 12 residues. V lost 2 bases to trimming and J lost 7 bases, with 9 bases between them. Germline CDR1 SGHTA, CDR2 FQGNSA. CDR3 residues: CASSLSRGEQYF. In nucleotides, the CDR3 is TGTGCCAGCAGCTTATCCCGGGGAGAGCAGTACTTC.

With regard to this clonotype: The junction shows a germline mismatch at one end, possibly a read error. The chain recombines TRBV20-1 with TRBJ1-1, with D uncertain. CDR1 is DFQATT, CDR2 SNEGSKA, per germline (reference sequence). The CDR3 sequence is 11 residues long. The CDR3 loop reads CSAREATEAFF. The CDR3 bases are TGCAGTGCTAGAGAGGCCACTGAGGCTTTCTTT.

V is TRBV2 and J is TRBJ2-1; 7 nucleotides line up with TRBD2. The trim removed 6 bases at V and 0 bases at J, leaving 5 bases unmatched. The CDR3 sequence is 15 residues long. CDR1 and CDR2 from the germline V gene are SNHLY and FYNNEI. CDR3 DNA: TGTGCCAGCAGGGAGAGGACTAGCTCCTACAATGAGCAGTTCTTC. It translates to CASRERTSSYNEQFF. Complete variable domain (other parts from reference TRBV2 and TRBJ2-1): EPEVTQTPSHQVTQMGQEVILRCVPISNHLYFYWYRQILGQKVEFLVSFYNNEISEKSEIFDDQFSVERPDGSNFTLKIRSTKLEDSAMYFCASRERTSSYNEQFFGPGTRLTVL.

The gene calls are TRBV7-9 and TRBJ2-1; D possibly corresponds to TRBD2 (5 bases). The germline V gene encodes CDR1 SEHNR and CDR2 FQNEAQ (reference sequence). The V end lost 4 bases, the J end lost 5 bases, and 12 bases lay between the germline ends. There are 14 residues in the CDR3. CDR3 bases: TGTGCCAGCAGCTCGGAGGCAGGAGACAATGAGCAGTTCTTC. Translation: CASSSEAGDNEQFF.

This clonotype was counted ten times or more. The chain carries TRBV29-1 and TRBJ1-2, with 7 positions matching TRBD1. From germline, CDR1 is SQVTM and CDR2 ANQGSEA. This CDR3 has 14 amino acids. J was trimmed by 6 bases and V by 5 bases; bases with no gene match: 12. CDR3 bases: TGCAGCGTTTATGGACAGGTTCTTAAGAATGGCTACACCTTC. Translation gives CSVYGQVLKNGYTF.

In regard to this clonotype: Its ends do not fully match the called genes, so a read error is possible. The chain couples TRBV9 to TRBJ2-3; possibly TRBD2 for D (6 bases). Germline assignment: CDR1 SGDLS and CDR2 YYNGEE. The CDR3 covers 15 residues. The CDR3 DNA reads as TGTGTCAGCAGCGTAGGCACAGGAGGGCCAGACACGCAGTATTTT. As protein: CVSSVGTGGPDTQYF.

The V call is TRBV9, the J call TRBJ1-6; a possible D gene is TRBD1 (6 bases). CDR1 is SGDLS and CDR2 is YYNGEE in the germline V gene. Trimming took off 0 bases at V and 6 bases at J, with 7 bases between the two ends. This CDR3 has 14 residues. CDR3 sequence: CASSVGDTNSPLHF. CDR3 DNA sequence: TGTGCCAGCAGCGTAGGGGACACTAATTCACCCCTCCACTTT.

The table lists this clonotype with many counts. The V and J genes are TRBV5-1 and TRBJ2-1; perhaps D is TRBD1 or TRBD2 (5 bases each). The CDR3 has 16 amino acids. The ends were cut back, 4 bases at V and 1 base at J, with 15 bases in the middle. The germline V gene has CDR1 SGHRS and CDR2 YFSETQ. The CDR3 spells CASSPGAGNSYNEQFF. The CDR3 DNA sequence: TGCGCCAGCAGCCCCGGGGCAGGCAATTCCTACAATGAGCAGTTCTTC.

The genes are TRBV29-1 and TRBJ2-5; 9 bases line up with TRBD2. Germline CDR1 SQVTM, CDR2 ANQGSEA. This CDR3 is built from 18 residues. Unmatched junction bases numbered 19, after V lost 6 bases and J lost 2 bases. The CDR3 loop is CSVGSVPGSGGMQETQYF. The CDR3 DNA sequence: TGCAGCGTCGGGTCCGTCCCCGGGAGCGGGGGGATGCAAGAGACCCAGTACTTC.

The chain has TRBV5-6 and TRBJ1-1; possibly TRBD1 for D (5 bases). CDR3 length: 12 residues. Germline lookup yields CDR1 SGHDT and CDR2 YYEEEE. Trimming removed 2 bases at V and 7 bases at J, with 9 bases between. CDR3 in DNA: TGTGCCAGCAGCTTAGAAAGGGGTGAAGCTTTCTTT. This gives the protein CASSLERGEAFF.

This clonotype was observed many times. The genes are TRBV12-3 or TRBV12-4 and TRBJ1-5, with D hard to call. V lost 6 bases and J lost 5, with 11 bases in between. CDR3 size: 13 residues. As DNA, the CDR3 is TGTGCCAGCAGACTGGGGAGGTATCAGCCCCAGCATTTT. It specifies CASRLGRYQPQHF.

In the case of this clonotype: A read error is possible here, since a much larger clone lies one base away. The CDR3 nucleotides are TGTGCCAGCAGTTCGCATGGCACCGAGGAGCTGTTTTTT. This encodes CASSSHGTEELFF. J is TRBJ2-2 and V is TRBV27; no reliable D call. Germline CDR1 is MNHEY and CDR2 is SMNVEV (reference sequence). The CDR3 runs to 13 residues.

The J gene is TRBJ1-1, the V gene TRBV20-1, with 7 bases lining up with TRBD1. J gave up 4 bases and V 1 base, and 6 bases lay outside the gene matches. The CDR3 sequence is 14 residues long. Germline V CDR1 and CDR2: DFQATT, SNEGSKA (reference sequence). The CDR3 coding sequence is TGCAGTGCTAGAGCAGGGGGGGCTGCCACTGAAGCTTTCTTT. Translated: CSARAGGAATEAFF.

The chain recombines TRBV24-1 with TRBJ2-1; 9 bases are a match to TRBD2. The trim removed 4 bases at V and 4 bases at J, leaving 4 bases unmatched. The CDR3 is made up of 15 amino acids. Looked up from germline, CDR1 is KGHDR and CDR2 is SFDVKD. The CDR3 loop is CATSDPSGGYNEQFF. CDR3 DNA: TGTGCCACCAGTGACCCAAGCGGGGGGTACAATGAGCAGTTCTTC.

The chain has TRBV2 and TRBJ1-4; TRBD1 agrees at 7 bases. The CDR3 sequence is 14 residues long. Per the germline V gene, CDR1 is SNHLY and CDR2 is FYNNEI. Trimming took 8 bases from V and 9 from J; bases not matched to a gene: 12. DNA of the CDR3: TGTGCCAGCGGTATTCGCGACAGGGCGCAAAAACTGTTTTTT. As protein: CASGIRDRAQKLFF.

The rearrangement joins TRBV28 to TRBJ2-3; the match to TRBD2 covers 7 bases. The CDR3 has 16 residues. Unmatched junction bases numbered 8, after V lost 2 bases and J lost 3 bases. From germline, CDR1 is MDHEN and CDR2 SYDVKM. The CDR3 loop is CASSLMGGIITDTQYF. CDR3 nucleotide sequence: TGTGCCAGCAGTTTAATGGGGGGGATCATAACAGATACGCAGTATTTT.

This clonotype was recorded many times. V is TRBV19 and J is TRBJ2-2; D is undetermined. Per germline, CDR1 LNHDA and CDR2 SQIVND (reference sequence). The CDR3 is made up of 15 amino acids. The DNA of the CDR3 is TGTGCTACGAAGGAGTCAGGACCGAACACCGGGGAGCTGTTTTTT. Translation gives CATKESGPNTGELFF.

The V gene is TRBV20-1, the J gene TRBJ2-2; D remains ambiguous. Germline CDR1 and CDR2: DFQATT and SNEGSKA (reference sequence). Trimming shortened V by 3 bases and J by 6 bases, and 8 bases separated the two germline ends. The CDR3 loop spans 12 amino acids. In nucleotides, the CDR3 is TGCAGTGCTAGGATCGCCTCCGGGGAGCTGTTTTTT. This encodes CSARIASGELFF.

Many counts were recorded for this clonotype. The CDR3 loop reads CASSELDRLSNQPQHF. CDR3 DNA sequence: TGTGCCAGCAGTGAGCTAGACAGACTGAGCAATCAGCCCCAGCATTTT. This chain links TRBV6-1 with TRBJ1-5; TRBD1 might be the D (5 bases). Trimming removed 3 bases at V and 1 base at J, with 13 bases between. Germline-derived CDR1 and CDR2 are MNHNS and SASEGT. This CDR3 has 16 amino acids.